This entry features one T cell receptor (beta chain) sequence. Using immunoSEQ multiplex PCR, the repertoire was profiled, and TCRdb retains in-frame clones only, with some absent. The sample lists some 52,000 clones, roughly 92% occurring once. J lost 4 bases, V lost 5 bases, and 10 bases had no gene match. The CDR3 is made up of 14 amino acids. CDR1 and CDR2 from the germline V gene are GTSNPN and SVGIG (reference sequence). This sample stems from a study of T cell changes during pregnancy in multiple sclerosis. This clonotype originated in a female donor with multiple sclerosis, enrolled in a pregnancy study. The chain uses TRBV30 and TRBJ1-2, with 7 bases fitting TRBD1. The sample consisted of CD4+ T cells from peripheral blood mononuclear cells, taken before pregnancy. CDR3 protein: CAWARGTRTYGYTF. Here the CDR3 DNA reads TGTGCCTGGGCCAGGGGGACCCGGACCTATGGCTACACCTTC.